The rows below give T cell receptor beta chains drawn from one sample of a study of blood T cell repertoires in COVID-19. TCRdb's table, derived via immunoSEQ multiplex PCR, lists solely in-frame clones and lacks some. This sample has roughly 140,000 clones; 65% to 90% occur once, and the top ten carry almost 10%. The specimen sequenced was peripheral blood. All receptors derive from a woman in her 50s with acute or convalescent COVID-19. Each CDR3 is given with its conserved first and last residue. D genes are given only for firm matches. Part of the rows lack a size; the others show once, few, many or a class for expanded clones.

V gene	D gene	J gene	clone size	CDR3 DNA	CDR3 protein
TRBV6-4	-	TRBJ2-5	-	TGTGCCAGCAGTGACGTGTCTAGAGTAGCGGCGGGTGGGGAGACCCAGTACTTC	CASSDVSRVAAGGETQYF
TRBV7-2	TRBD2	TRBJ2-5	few	TGTGCCAGCAGCTTAGGACTCGGGAGGATACAAGAGACCCAGTACTTC	CASSLGLGRIQETQYF
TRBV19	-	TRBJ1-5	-	TGTGCCAGTAGTATAGGGCCGTCAGGCAATCAGCCCCAGCATTTT	CASSIGPSGNQPQHF
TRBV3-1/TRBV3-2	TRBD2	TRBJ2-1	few	TGTGCCAGCAGCCAAGATCGGGGTAGCGGGGCCTACAATGAGCAGTTCTTC	CASSQDRGSGAYNEQFF
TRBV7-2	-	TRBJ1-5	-	TGTGCCAGCAGCCCCTGGACAGCAGATCAGCCCCAGCATTTT	CASSPWTADQPQHF
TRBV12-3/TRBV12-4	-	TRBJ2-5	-	TGTGCCAGCAGTCCCCACAACCAAGAGACCCAGTACTTC	CASSPHNQETQYF
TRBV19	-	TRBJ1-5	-	TGTGCCAGTACAAGTGATAACGGGTACGCCAATATTAATCAGCCCCAGCATTTT	CASTSDNGYANINQPQHF
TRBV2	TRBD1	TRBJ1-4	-	TGTGCCAGCAGCGTACAGGGGTCGGGGGAAAAACTGTTTTTT	CASSVQGSGEKLFF
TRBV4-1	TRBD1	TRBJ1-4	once	TGCGCCAGCAGCCAAACAGGGGGCGCAAAGGAAAAACTGTTTTTT	CASSQTGGAKEKLFF
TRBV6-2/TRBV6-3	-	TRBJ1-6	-	TGTGCCAGCAGTTTCGGGTTGTCACCCCTCCACTTT	CASSFGLSPLHF
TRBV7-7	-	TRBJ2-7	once	TGTGCCAGCAGCTTAGCGATGGTCGGCGAGCAGTACTTC	CASSLAMVGEQYF
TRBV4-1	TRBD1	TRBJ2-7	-	TGCGCCAGCAGCCCAGGACAGGGACACTACGAGCAGTACTTC	CASSPGQGHYEQYF
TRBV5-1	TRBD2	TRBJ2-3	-	TGCGCCAGCAGCGAAAGGACTAGCGGGGTTGGCACAGATACGCAGTATTTT	CASSERTSGVGTDTQYF
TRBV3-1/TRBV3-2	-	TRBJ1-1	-	TGTGCCAGCAGCCAAGGCGCGAAGAACACTGAAGCTTTCTTT	CASSQGAKNTEAFF
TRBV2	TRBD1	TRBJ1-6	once	TGTGCCAGCCGATCCGGACAGGGTATAATTCACCCCCTCCACTTT	CASRSGQGIIHPLHF
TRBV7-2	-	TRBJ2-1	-	TGTGCCAGCAGCTTAAGGACTGTTAATCACAATGAGCAGTTCTTC	CASSLRTVNHNEQFF
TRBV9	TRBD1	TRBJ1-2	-	TGTGCCAGCAGCCCCGGGACAGGGTTCAACGGCTATGGCTACACCTTC	CASSPGTGFNGYGYTF
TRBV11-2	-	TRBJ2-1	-	TGTGCCAGCAGCGGGGGGACTGCAAATGAGCAGTTCTTC	CASSGGTANEQFF
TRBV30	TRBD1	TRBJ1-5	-	TGTGCCTGGAGGACAGGGGGAGGACAGCCCCAGCATTTT	CAWRTGGGQPQHF
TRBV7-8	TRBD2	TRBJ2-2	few	TGTGCCAGCAGCAATAGCGGGGGGGCCTTTGCCGGGGAGCTGTTTTTT	CASSNSGGAFAGELFF
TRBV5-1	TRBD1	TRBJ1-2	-	TGCGCCAGCAGCTTGTTCCTTGGACAGGGGGGCTACACCTTC	CASSLFLGQGGYTF
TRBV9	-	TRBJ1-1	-	TGTGCCAGCAGCGTTATGGGACTTACGAACACTGAAGCTTTCTTT	CASSVMGLTNTEAFF
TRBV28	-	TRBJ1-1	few	TGTGCCAGCATCACTCCCTGGGCTTACACTGAAGCTTTCTTT	CASITPWAYTEAFF
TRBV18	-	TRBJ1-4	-	TGTGCCAGCTCCCAACCCAGTGAAAAACTGTTTTTT	CASSQPSEKLFF
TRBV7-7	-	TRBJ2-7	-	TGTGCCAGCAGCTTAGCGGGGTCAGGGGAGCAGTACTTC	CASSLAGSGEQYF
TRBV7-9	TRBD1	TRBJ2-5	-	TGTGCCAGCAGCTGGACAGGGGGCGGGGAGACCCAGTACTTC	CASSWTGGGETQYF
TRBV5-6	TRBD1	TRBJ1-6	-	TGTGCCAGCAGCTCTCGGGACAGCGTTAATTCACCCCTCCACTTT	CASSSRDSVNSPLHF
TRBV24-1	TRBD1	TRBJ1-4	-	TGTGCCACCAGTGAGGGCCGGGACAGGGCTGAAAAACTGTTTTTT	CATSEGRDRAEKLFF
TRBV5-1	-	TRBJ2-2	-	TGCGCCAGCAGCTACAGGGACACCGGGGAGCTGTTTTTT	CASSYRDTGELFF
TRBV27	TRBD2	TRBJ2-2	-	TGTGCCAGCACCAATAGCGGGAGGGACCCCGGGGAGCTGTTTTTT	CASTNSGRDPGELFF
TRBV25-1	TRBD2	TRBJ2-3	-	TGTGCCAGCAGTGACGGGAGGCGAGGCGCAGATACGCAGTATTTT	CASSDGRRGADTQYF
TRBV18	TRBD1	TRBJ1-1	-	TGTGTCGGTGGGAAGAACAGGGGGCACACTGAAGCTTTCTTT	CVGGKNRGHTEAFF
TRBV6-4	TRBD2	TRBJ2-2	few	TGTGCCAGCAGTTTTTTAAGCGGGGGCCGGAACACCGGGGAGCTGTTTTTT	CASSFLSGGRNTGELFF
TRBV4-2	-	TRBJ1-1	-	TGTGCCAGCAGCCAAGACAGGGAAGCTTTCTTT	CASSQDREAFF
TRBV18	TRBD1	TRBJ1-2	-	TGTGCCAGCTCACCAGACAGGGATGGCTACACCTTC	CASSPDRDGYTF
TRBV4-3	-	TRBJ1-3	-	TGCGCCAGCAGCCAAGAGGGACTATACTCTGGAAACACCATATATTTT	CASSQEGLYSGNTIYF
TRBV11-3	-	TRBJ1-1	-	TGTGCCAGCAGCCTGGGGGCGCTGTTCCCTGAAGCTTTCTTT	CASSLGALFPEAFF
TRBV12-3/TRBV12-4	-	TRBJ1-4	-	TGTGCCAGCAGTTTCCGGGACAAGGAAAAACTGTTTTTT	CASSFRDKEKLFF
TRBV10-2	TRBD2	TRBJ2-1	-	TGCGCCAGCAGTGGGGGGACTAGCGGCCTTAGGGGCAATGAGCAGTTCTTC	CASSGGTSGLRGNEQFF
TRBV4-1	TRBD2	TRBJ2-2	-	TGCGCCAGCAGCCAAGGACTAGCGGGGACCGGGGAGCTGTTTTTT	CASSQGLAGTGELFF
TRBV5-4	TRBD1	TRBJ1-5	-	TGTGCCAGCAGCTTTTGGACAGGGGGCAATCAGCCCCAGCATTTT	CASSFWTGGNQPQHF
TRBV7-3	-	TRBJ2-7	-	TGTGCCAGCAGCTTAACGGCACTGGACAGAGGCGAGCAGTACTTC	CASSLTALDRGEQYF
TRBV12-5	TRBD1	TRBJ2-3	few	TGTGCTAGTGGTTTGGGCAGGGGGCTCCAGACGGGTCCTAGCACAGATACGCAGTATTTT	CASGLGRGLQTGPSTDTQYF